Sequencing of this TCR beta chain was carried out in a study of CD8+ T cells in alopecia areata. Study summary: Tofacitinib administration to treated patients was oral, at 5 to 10 mg twice daily. The investigators scored severity in treated patients by the percentage of affected scalp area.

Stated treatment: oral pan-JAK inhibitor, 5-10 mg twice daily. The sorting of PBMCs gave CD4+ and CD8+ T cells. The CDR3 is 14 residues long. Germline V gene lookup returns CDR1 SNHLY and CDR2 FYNNEI. V shed 7 bases and J shed 2 bases, with 15 bases lying between them. Extraction and reverse transcription of RNA yielded cDNA as the sequencing template. Measured with immunoSEQ multiplex PCR; TCRdb has only the in-frame clones, and not every one. The table has about 190,000 clones, 60% seen once. The source material was CD4+ T cells sorted from blood, sampled at week 24, from a patient treated with tofacitinib. The sequence was obtained from a human donor with alopecia areata. The chain couples TRBV2 to TRBJ2-7; TRBD2 is a possible D gene (5 bases). The CDR3 loop is CASTLLLTTYEQYF. The CDR3, as DNA: TGTGCCAGCACCCTGCTCTTGACTACCTACGAGCAGTACTTC.